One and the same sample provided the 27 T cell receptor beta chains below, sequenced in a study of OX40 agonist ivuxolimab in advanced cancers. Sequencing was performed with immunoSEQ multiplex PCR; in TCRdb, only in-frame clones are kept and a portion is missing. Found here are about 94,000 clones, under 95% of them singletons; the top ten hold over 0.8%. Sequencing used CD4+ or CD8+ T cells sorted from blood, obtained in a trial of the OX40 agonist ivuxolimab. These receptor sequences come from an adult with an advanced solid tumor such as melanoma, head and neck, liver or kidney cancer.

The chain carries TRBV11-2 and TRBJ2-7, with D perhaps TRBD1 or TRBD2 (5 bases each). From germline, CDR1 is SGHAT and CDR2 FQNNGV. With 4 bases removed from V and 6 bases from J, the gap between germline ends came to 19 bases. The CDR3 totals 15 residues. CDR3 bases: TGTGCCAGCAGCTCCTTAAGGGACCGCGCGGGCGAGCAGTACTTC. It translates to CASSSLRDRAGEQYF.

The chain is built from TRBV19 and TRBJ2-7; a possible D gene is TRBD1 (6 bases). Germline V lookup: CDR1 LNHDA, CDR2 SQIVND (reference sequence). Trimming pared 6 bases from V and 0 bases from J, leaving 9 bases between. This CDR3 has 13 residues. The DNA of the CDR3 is TGTGCCAGTAGGGACAGATCCTCCTACGAGCAGTACTTC. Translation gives CASRDRSSYEQYF.

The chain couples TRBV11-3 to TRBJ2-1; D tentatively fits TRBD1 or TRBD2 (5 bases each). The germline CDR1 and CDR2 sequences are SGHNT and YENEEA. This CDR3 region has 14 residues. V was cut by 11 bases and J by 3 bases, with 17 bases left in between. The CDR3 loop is CASHGDGNYNEQFF. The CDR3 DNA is TGTGCCTCCCACGGGGACGGAAACTACAATGAGCAGTTCTTC.

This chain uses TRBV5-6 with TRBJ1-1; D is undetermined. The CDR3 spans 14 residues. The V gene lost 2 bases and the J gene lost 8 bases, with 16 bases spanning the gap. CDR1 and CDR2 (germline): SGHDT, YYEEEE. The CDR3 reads CASSFVGPRREAFF. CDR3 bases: TGTGCCAGCAGCTTCGTAGGGCCTCGACGCGAAGCTTTCTTT.

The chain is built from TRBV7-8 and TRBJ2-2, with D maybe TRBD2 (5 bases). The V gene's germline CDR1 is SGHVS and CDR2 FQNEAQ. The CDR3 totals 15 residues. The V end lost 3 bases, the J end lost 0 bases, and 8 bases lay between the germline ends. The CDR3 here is CASSFKRTNTGELFF. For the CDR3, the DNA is TGTGCCAGCAGCTTTAAGCGGACGAACACCGGGGAGCTGTTTTTT. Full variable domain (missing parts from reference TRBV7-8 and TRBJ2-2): GAGVSQSPRYKVAKRGQDVALRCDPISGHVSLFWYQQALGQGPEFLTYFQNEAQLDKSGLPSDRFFAERPEGSVSTLKIQRTQQEDSAVYLCASSFKRTNTGELFFGEGSRLTVL.

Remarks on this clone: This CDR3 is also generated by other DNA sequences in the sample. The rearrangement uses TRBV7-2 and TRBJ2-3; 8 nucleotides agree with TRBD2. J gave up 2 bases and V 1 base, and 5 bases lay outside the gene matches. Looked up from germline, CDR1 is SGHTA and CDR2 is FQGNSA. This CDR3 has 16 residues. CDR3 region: CASSLVGGANTDTQYF. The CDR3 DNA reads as TGTGCCAGCAGCTTAGTCGGGGGGGCTAACACAGATACGCAGTATTTT.

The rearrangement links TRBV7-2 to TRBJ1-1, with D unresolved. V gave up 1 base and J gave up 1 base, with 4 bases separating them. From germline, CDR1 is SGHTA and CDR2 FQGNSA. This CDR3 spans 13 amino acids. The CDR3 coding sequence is TGTGCCAGCAGCTTAGACCCGAACACTGAAGCTTTCTTT. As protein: CASSLDPNTEAFF.

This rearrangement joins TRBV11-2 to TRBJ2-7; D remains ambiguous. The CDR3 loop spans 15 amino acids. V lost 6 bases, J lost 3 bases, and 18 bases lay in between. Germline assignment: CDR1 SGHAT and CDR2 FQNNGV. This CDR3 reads CASRGENQKYYEQYF. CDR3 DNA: TGTGCCAGCAGGGGCGAGAACCAAAAATACTACGAGCAGTACTTC.

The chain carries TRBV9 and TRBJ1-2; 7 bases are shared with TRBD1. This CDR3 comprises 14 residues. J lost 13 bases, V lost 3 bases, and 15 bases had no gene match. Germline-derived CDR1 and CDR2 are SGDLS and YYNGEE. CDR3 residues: CASSAPGQPIMRTF. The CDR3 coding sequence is TGTGCCAGCAGCGCGCCGGGACAGCCTATTATGCGCACCTTC.

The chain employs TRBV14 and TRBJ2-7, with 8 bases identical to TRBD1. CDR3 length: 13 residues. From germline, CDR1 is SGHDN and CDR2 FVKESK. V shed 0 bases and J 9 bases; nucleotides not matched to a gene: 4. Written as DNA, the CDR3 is TGTGCCAGCAGCCAAGATCGACAGGGGAGGCAGTACTTC. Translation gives CASSQDRQGRQYF.

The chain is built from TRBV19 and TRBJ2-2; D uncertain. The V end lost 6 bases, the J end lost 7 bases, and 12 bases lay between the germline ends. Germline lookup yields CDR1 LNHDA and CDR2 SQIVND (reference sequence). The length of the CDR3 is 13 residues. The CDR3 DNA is TGTGCCAGTAGCACCGGTTTCGGCGGGGAGCTGTTTTTT. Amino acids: CASSTGFGGELFF.

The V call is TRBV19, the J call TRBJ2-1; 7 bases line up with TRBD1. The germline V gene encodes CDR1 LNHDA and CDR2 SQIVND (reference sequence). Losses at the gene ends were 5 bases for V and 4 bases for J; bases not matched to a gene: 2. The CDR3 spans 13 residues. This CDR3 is CASSPQGYNEQFF. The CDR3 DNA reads TGTGCCAGTAGTCCACAGGGGTACAATGAGCAGTTCTTC.

The CDR3 nucleotides read TGTGCCAGCAGCGCCAGGACTAGCGGGAGCTCGACCGGGGAGCTGTTTTTT. Protein: CASSARTSGSSTGELFF. This chain joins TRBV9 and TRBJ2-2; 13 bases fit TRBD2. This CDR3 is 17 amino acids long. Germline assignment: CDR1 SGDLS and CDR2 YYNGEE. J gave up 5 bases and V 3 bases, and 7 bases lay outside the gene matches.

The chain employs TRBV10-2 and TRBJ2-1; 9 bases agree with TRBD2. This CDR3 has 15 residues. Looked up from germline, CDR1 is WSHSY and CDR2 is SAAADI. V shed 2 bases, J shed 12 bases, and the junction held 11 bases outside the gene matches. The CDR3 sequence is CASSESGSGRYRQFF. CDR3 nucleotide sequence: TGCGCCAGCAGTGAGAGCGGTAGCGGGAGATATCGGCAGTTCTTC.

CDR3 residues: CASSSRRGRRFQETQYF. The CDR3 bases are TGTGCCAGCAGTTCCCGCCGGGGGCGGAGGTTCCAAGAGACCCAGTACTTC. The chain joins TRBV28 to TRBJ2-5; either TRBD1 or TRBD2 may supply D (6 bases each). The V gene lost 4 bases and the J gene lost 1 base, with 19 bases spanning the gap. Per germline, CDR1 MDHEN and CDR2 SYDVKM. There are 17 residues in the CDR3. Drawing the rest from reference TRBV28 and TRBJ2-5, the complete variable domain is DVKVTQSSRYLVKRTGEKVFLECVQDMDHENMFWYRQDPGLGLRLIYFSYDVKMKEKGDIPEGYSVSREKKERFSLILESASTNQTSMYLCASSSRRGRRFQETQYFGPGTRLLVL.

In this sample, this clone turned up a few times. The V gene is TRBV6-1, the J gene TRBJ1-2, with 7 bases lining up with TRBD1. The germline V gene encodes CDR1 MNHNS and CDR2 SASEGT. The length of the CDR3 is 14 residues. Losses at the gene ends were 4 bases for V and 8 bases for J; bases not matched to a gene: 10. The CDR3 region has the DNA TGTGCCAGCAGTGGAATAAGACAGGGCGGAGGCTACACCTTC. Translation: CASSGIRQGGGYTF.

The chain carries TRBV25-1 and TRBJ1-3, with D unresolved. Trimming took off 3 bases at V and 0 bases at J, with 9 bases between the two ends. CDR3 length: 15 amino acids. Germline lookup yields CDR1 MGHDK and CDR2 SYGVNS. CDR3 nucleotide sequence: TGTGCCAGCAGTGACCCCACGGGCTCTGGAAACACCATATATTTT. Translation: CASSDPTGSGNTIYF. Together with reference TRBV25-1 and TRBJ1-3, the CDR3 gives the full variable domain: EADIYQTPRYLVIGTGKKITLECSQTMGHDKMYWYQQDPGMELHLIHYSYGVNSTEKGDLSSESTVSRIRTEHFPLTLESARPSHTSQYLCASSDPTGSGNTIYFGEGSWLTVV.

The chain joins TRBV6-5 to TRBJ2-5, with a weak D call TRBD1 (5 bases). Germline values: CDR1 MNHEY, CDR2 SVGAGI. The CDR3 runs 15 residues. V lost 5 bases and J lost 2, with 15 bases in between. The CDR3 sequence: CASSKIGRGQETQYF. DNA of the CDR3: TGTGCCAGCAGTAAAATTGGAAGGGGACAAGAGACCCAGTACTTC.

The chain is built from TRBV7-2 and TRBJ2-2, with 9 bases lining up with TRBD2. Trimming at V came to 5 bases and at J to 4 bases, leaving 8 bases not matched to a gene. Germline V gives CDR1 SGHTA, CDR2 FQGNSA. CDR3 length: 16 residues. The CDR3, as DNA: TGTGCCAGCAGCGTAGTAGCGGGAGTAATCACCGGGGAGCTGTTTTTT. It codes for CASSVVAGVITGELFF.

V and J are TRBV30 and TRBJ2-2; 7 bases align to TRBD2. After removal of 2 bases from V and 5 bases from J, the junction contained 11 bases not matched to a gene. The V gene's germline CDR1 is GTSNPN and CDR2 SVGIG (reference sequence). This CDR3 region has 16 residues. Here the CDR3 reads CAWSPARGAGTGELFF. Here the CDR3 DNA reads TGTGCCTGGAGTCCGGCAAGAGGAGCGGGGACCGGGGAGCTGTTTTTT.

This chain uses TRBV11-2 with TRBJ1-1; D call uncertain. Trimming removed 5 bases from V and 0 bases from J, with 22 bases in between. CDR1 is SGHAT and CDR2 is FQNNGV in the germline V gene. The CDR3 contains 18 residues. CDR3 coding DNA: TGTGCCAGCAGCGATACGTGGGGATGGGGATCCATGAACACTGAAGCTTTCTTT. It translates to CASSDTWGWGSMNTEAFF.

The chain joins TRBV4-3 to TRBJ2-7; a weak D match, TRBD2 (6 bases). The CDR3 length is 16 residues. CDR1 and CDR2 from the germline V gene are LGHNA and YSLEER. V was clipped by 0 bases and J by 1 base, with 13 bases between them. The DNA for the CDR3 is TGCGCCAGCAGCCAAGAGTTGAAACTAGCTTCCTACGAGCAGTACTTC. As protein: CASSQELKLASYEQYF.

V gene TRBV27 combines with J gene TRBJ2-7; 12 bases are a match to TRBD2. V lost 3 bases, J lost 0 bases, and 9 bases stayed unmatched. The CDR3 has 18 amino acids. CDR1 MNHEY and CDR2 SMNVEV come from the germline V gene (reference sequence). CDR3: CASSFRGLAGNPSYEQYF. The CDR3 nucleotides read TGTGCCAGCAGTTTCCGAGGACTAGCGGGAAACCCCTCCTACGAGCAGTACTTC.

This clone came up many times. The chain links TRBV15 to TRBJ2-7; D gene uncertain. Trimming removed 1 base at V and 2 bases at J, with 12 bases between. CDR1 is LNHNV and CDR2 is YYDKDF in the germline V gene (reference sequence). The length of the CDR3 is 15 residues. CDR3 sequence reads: CATSRGRLVAYEQYF. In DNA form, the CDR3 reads TGTGCCACCAGCAGAGGTCGTCTGGTGGCCTACGAGCAGTACTTC.

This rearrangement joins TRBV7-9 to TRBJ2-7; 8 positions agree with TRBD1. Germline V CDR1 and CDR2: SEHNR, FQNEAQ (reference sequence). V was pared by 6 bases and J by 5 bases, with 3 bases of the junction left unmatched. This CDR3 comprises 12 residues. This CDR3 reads CASSLDRDEQYF. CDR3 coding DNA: TGTGCCAGCAGTCTGGACAGGGACGAGCAGTACTTC.

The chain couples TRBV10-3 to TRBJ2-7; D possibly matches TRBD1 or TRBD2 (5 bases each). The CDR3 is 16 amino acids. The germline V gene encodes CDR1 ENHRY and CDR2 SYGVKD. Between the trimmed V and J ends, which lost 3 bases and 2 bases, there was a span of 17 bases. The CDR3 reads CAISDQQGTVAYEQYF. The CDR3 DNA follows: TGTGCCATCAGTGACCAACAAGGGACGGTGGCCTACGAGCAGTACTTC.

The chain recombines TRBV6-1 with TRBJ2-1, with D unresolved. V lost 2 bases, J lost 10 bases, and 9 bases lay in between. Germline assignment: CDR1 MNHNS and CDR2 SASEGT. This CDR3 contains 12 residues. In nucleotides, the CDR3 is TGTGCCAGCAGTGAAAGTCCCTGGGAGCAGTTCTTC. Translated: CASSESPWEQFF.